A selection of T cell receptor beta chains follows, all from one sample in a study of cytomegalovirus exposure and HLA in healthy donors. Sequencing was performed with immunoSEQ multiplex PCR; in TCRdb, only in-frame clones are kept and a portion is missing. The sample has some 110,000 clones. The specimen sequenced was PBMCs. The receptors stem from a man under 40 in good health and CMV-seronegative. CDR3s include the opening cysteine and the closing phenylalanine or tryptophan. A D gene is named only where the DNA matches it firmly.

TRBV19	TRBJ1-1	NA	CASSETVNTEAFF	TGTGCCAGTAGTGAAACTGTGAACACTGAAGCTTTCTTT
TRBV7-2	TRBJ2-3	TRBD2	CASSFAGGPGTDTQYF	TGTGCCAGCAGCTTTGCGGGGGGGCCTGGCACAGATACGCAGTATTTT
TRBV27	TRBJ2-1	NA	CASTFDGSSYNEQFF	TGTGCCAGCACCTTCGACGGGAGCTCCTACAATGAGCAGTTCTTC
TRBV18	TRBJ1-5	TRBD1	CASSLNAGGREPQHF	TGTGCCAGCTCACTTAACGCAGGGGGCCGAGAGCCCCAGCATTTT
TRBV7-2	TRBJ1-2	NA	CASSVGGGRGFYGYTF	TGTGCCAGCAGCGTCGGGGGGGGCAGGGGATTCTATGGCTACACCTTC
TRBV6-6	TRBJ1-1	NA	CASIPGTMNTEAFF	TGTGCCAGCATTCCAGGGACTATGAACACTGAAGCTTTCTTT
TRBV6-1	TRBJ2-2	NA	CASSTQVAGTGELFF	TGTGCCAGCAGTACCCAGGTGGCCGGCACCGGGGAGCTGTTTTTT
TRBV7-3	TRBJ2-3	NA	CASSLQGGSTDTQYF	TGTGCCAGCAGCTTACAGGGCGGTAGCACAGATACGCAGTATTTT
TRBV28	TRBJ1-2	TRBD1	CASSSTGTGGSRDGYTF	TGTGCCAGCAGCTCCACCGGGACAGGGGGCTCAAGAGATGGCTACACCTTC
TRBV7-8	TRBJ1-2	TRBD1	CASSSTGYGYTF	TGTGCCAGCAGCTCGACAGGGTATGGCTACACCTTC
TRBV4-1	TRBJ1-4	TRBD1	CASSQDSNRATGFVSLNEKLFF	TGCGCCAGCAGCCAAGATTCGAACAGGGCGACAGGGTTTGTTTCATTGAATGAAAAACTGTTTTTT
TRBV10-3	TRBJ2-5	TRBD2	CAISEGGGAVETQYF	TGTGCCATCAGTGAAGGCGGGGGGGCCGTGGAGACCCAGTACTTC
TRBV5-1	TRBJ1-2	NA	CASTTDYYGYTF	TGCGCCAGCACGACAGACTACTATGGCTACACCTTC
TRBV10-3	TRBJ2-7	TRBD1	CAINPGQGQFEQYF	TGTGCCATCAACCCGGGACAGGGACAGTTCGAGCAGTACTTC
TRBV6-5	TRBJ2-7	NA	CASSRDSFSYEQYF	TGTGCCAGCAGTAGGGACTCCTTCTCCTACGAGCAGTACTTC
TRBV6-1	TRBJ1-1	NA	CASRVWLNTEAFF	TGTGCCAGCAGGGTTTGGCTGAACACTGAAGCTTTCTTT
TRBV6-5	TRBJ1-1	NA	CASSYVTGWENTEAFF	TGTGCCAGCAGTTATGTCACAGGGTGGGAGAACACTGAAGCTTTCTTT
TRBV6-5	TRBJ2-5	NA	CATKQSGSETQYF	TGTGCCACAAAGCAATCGGGGTCGGAGACCCAGTACTTC
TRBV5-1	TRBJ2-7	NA	CASSEKYLVRGSYEQYF	TGCGCCAGCAGCGAGAAATATCTTGTACGAGGGTCCTACGAGCAGTACTTC
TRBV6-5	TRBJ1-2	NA	CASSYSGGANYGYTF	TGTGCCAGCAGTTACTCGGGGGGAGCAAACTATGGCTACACCTTC
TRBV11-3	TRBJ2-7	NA	CASSRGAAYEQYF	TGTGCCAGCAGCCGCGGGGCCGCCTACGAGCAGTACTTC
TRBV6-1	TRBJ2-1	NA	CASRDSPPYHNEQFF	TGTGCCAGCAGAGACTCGCCACCTTACCACAATGAGCAGTTCTTC
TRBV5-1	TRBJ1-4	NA	CASSQDGHNEKLFF	TGCGCCAGCAGCCAGGACGGACATAATGAAAAACTGTTTTTT
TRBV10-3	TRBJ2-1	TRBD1	CAISASQGAYNEQFF	TGTGCCATCAGTGCTTCGCAGGGGGCCTACAATGAGCAGTTCTTC
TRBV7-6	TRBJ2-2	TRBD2	CASSLTLAGAANTGELFF	TGTGCCAGCAGCTTAACGCTAGCGGGGGCAGCGAACACCGGGGAGCTGTTTTTT
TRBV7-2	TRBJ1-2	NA	CASSTQFNGYTF	TGTGCCAGCAGCACCCAGTTTAATGGCTACACCTTC
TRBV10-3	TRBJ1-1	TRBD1	CAISESRQGANTEAFF	TGTGCCATCAGTGAGTCTAGACAGGGGGCCAACACTGAAGCTTTCTTT
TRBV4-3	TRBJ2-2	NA	CASSQDSRANTGELFF	TGCGCCAGCAGCCAAGATAGCAGGGCGAACACCGGGGAGCTGTTTTTT
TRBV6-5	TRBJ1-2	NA	CASSYGAGTLYYGYTF	TGTGCCAGCAGTTACGGTGCCGGGACACTGTACTATGGCTACACCTTC
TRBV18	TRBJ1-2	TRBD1	CASSPPGTGDYGYTF	TGTGCCAGCTCACCTCCCGGGACAGGGGACTATGGCTACACCTTC
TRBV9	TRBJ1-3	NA	CASSSRGTGNTIYF	TGTGCCAGCAGCTCCCGAGGGACTGGAAACACCATATATTTT
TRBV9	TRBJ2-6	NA	CASSVSPGAGANVLTF	TGTGCCAGCAGCGTATCACCGGGGGCTGGGGCCAACGTCCTGACTTTC
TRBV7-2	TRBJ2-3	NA	CASSLERPRASTDTQYF	TGTGCCAGCAGCTTAGAACGGCCCAGGGCGAGCACAGATACGCAGTATTTT
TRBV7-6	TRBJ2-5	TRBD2	CASSLDWRGGETQYF	TGTGCCAGCAGCTTAGACTGGCGGGGGGGGGAGACCCAGTACTTC
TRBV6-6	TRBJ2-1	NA	CASSYQHEDEQFF	TGTGCCAGCAGTTACCAACATGAGGATGAGCAGTTCTTC
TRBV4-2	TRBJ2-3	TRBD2	CASSQDKGRGGRGGFDTQYF	TGTGCCAGCAGCCAAGATAAGGGGCGGGGGGGACGAGGTGGTTTCGATACGCAGTATTTT
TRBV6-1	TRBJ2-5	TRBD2	CASSVSGGPQETQYF	TGTGCCAGCAGTGTTAGCGGGGGGCCACAAGAGACCCAGTACTTC
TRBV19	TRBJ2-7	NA	CASSIGGSYEQYF	TGTGCCAGTAGTATAGGCGGCTCCTACGAGCAGTACTTC
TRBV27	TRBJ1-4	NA	CASSLDRRGKLFF	TGTGCCAGCAGTTTAGACCGGAGGGGAAAACTGTTTTTT
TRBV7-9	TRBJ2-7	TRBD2	CASSPRGGLEQYF	TGTGCCAGCAGCCCTCGGGGGGGTCTCGAGCAGTACTTC
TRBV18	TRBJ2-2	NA	CASSPVQGSTGELFF	TGTGCCAGCTCACCAGTCCAGGGATCCACCGGGGAGCTGTTTTTT
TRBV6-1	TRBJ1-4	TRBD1	CASSASDRGREKLFF	TGTGCCAGCAGTGCCAGCGACAGGGGGCGCGAAAAACTGTTTTTT
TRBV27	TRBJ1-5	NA	CASSPGLGSNQPQHF	TGTGCCAGCAGTCCCGGACTTGGTAGCAATCAGCCCCAGCATTTT
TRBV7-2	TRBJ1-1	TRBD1	CASTGQVGAEAFF	TGTGCCAGCACCGGACAGGTCGGTGCTGAAGCTTTCTTT
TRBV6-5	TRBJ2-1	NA	CASSPTIASYNEQFF	TGTGCCAGCAGTCCGACAATCGCCTCCTACAATGAGCAGTTCTTC
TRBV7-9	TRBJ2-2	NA	CASGQNTGELFF	TGTGCCTCCGGACAGAACACCGGGGAGCTGTTTTTT